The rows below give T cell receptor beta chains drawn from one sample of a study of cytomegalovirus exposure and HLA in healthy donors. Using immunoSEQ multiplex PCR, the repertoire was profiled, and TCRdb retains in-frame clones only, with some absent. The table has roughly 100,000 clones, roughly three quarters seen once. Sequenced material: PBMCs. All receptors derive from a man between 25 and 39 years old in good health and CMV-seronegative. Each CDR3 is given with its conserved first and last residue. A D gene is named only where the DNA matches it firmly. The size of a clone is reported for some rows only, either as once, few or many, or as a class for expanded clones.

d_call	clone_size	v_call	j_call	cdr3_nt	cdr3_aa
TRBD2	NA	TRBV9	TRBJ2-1	TGTGCCAGCCTTCTAGCGGGAGTATTGAATGAGCAGTTCTTC	CASLLAGVLNEQFF
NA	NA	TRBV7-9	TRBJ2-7	TGTGCCAGCAGCTTATCGAGTAACGAGCAGTACTTC	CASSLSSNEQYF
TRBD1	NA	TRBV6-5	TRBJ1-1	TGTGCCAGCAGACCCGACAGGGGCGATAACACTGAAGCTTTCTTT	CASRPDRGDNTEAFF
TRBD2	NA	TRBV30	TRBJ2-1	TGTGCCTCCCGACCTAGCGGGAGCTCCTACAATGAGCAGTTCTTC	CASRPSGSSYNEQFF
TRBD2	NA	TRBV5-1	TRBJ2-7	TGCGCCAGCAGCTTGGGATCTAGCGGGAGCTTCTCCTACGAGCAGTACTTC	CASSLGSSGSFSYEQYF
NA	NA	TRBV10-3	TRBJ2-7	TGTGCCACAGAAAGGCCCGGGCAACGGGGCGAGCAGTACTTC	CATERPGQRGEQYF
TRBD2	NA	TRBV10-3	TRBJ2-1	TGTGCCATCAGCCTCACTAGCGGAGAGCAGTTCTTC	CAISLTSGEQFF
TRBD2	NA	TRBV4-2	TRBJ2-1	TGTGCCAGCAGCACGGGACTAGCGGGAGCCAATGAGCAGTTCTTC	CASSTGLAGANEQFF
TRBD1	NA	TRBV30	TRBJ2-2	TGTGCCTGGAGTGTACCAGGGGCAGGGGGAACCGGGGAGCTGTTTTTT	CAWSVPGAGGTGELFF
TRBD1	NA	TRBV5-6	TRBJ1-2	TGTGCCAGCAGCTCCATAGACAGGGAATATGGCTACACCTTC	CASSSIDREYGYTF
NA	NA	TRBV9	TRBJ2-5	TGTGCCAGCAACCTCCAGGGGCAAGAGACCCAGTACTTC	CASNLQGQETQYF
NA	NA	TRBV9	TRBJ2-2	TGTGCCAGCAGCGCCAGGGGGGACACCGGGGAGCTGTTTTTT	CASSARGDTGELFF
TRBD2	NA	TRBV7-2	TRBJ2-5	TGTGCCAGCAGCTCCTCGTATAAACTAGCGGGAGGGCCAGAGACCCAGTACTTC	CASSSSYKLAGGPETQYF
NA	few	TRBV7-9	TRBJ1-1	TGTGCCAGCAGCTTGGAAGGGGGCACTGAAGCTTTCTTT	CASSLEGGTEAFF
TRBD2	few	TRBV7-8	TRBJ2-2	TGTGCCAGCAGCCCTGGGGGCGGACTAGCCTCGAACACCGGGGAGCTGTTTTTT	CASSPGGGLASNTGELFF
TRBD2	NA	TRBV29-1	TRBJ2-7	TGCAGCGTTGCGGGGGGGTCCTACGAGCAGTACTTC	CSVAGGSYEQYF
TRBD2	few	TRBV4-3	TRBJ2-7	TGCGCCAGCAGCCGGGAGACTAGCGGCTACGAGCAGTACTTC	CASSRETSGYEQYF
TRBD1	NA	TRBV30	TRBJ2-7	TGTGCCTGGAGAGAAACAGGGGGTACCTACGAGCAGTACTTC	CAWRETGGTYEQYF
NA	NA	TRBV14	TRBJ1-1	TGTGCCAGCAGCCAAGGCTCCGGAGCTTTCTTT	CASSQGSGAFF
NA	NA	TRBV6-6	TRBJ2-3	TGTGCCAGCAGCCCAGGGGATACGCAGTATTTT	CASSPGDTQYF
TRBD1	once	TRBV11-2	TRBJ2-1	TGTGCCAGCAGCCCGGGGACAGGAGCCTACAATGAGCAGTTCTTC	CASSPGTGAYNEQFF
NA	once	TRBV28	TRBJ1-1	TGTGCCAGCAGTTTGCGGGACACTGAAGCTTTCTTT	CASSLRDTEAFF
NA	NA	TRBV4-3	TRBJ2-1	TGCGCCAGCAGCCGCGGGGACTACAATGAGCAGTTCTTC	CASSRGDYNEQFF
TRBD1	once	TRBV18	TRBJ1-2	TGTGCCAGCTCACCACGACAGGGGCATGAATCGCGGACGTCAGTCTATGGCTACACCTTC	CASSPRQGHESRTSVYGYTF
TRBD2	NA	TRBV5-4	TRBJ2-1	TGTGCCAGCACCAACCCCGGGAGGGGAAACAATGAGCAGTTCTTC	CASTNPGRGNNEQFF
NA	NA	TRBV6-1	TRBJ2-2	TGTGCCAGCCTAAGACCGGGACTTAACACCGGGGAGCTGTTTTTT	CASLRPGLNTGELFF
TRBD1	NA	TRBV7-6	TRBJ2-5	TGTGCCAGCAGCTATCCGGGACAGGGGATTCGAGAGACCCAGTACTTC	CASSYPGQGIRETQYF
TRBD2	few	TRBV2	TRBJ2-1	TGTGCCAGCAGCCTGACTAGCGGCGGGCAGTTCTTC	CASSLTSGGQFF
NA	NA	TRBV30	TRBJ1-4	TGTGCCTGGAGTGTAAGACAGTTTGGTGAAAAACTGTTTTTT	CAWSVRQFGEKLFF
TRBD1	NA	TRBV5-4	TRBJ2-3	TGTGCCAGCAGCTTGGCAAACAGGGGATCGGATACGCAGTATTTT	CASSLANRGSDTQYF
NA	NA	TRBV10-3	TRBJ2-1	TGTGCCATCAGTGAGGGGTCGCACACAGGGTACAATGAGCAGTTCTTC	CAISEGSHTGYNEQFF
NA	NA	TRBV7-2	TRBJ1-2	TGTGCCAGCAGATATCCGGGGGGGGGCTACACCTTC	CASRYPGGGYTF
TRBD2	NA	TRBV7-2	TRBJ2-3	TGTGCCAGCAGTAACCCTCGCTGGACTAGCGGGAGGGCCAAAGATACGCAGTATTTT	CASSNPRWTSGRAKDTQYF
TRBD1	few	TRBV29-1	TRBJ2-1	TGCAGCGTCAACGAGGGACAGAGAGATTTCAATGAGCAGTTCTTC	CSVNEGQRDFNEQFF
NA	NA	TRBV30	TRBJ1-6	TGTGCCTGGAGGCCCCTAGATTTCCGAGCGGGTTCACCCCTCCACTTT	CAWRPLDFRAGSPLHF
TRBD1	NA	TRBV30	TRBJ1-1	TGTGCCTGGAGTGGGGACAGGGTGAACACTGAAGCTTTCTTT	CAWSGDRVNTEAFF
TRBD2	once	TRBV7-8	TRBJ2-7	TGTGCCAGCAGCTTAGGAAGGGCTAGCGGCTCCTACGAGCAGTACTTC	CASSLGRASGSYEQYF
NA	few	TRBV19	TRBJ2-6	TGTGCCAGTTGGGGCAAACCCGGCTCTGGGGCCAACGTCCTGACTTTC	CASWGKPGSGANVLTF
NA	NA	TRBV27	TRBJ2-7	TGTGCCAGCAGCCCTCCCCAACGTCTCGGGGTAGGCGAGCAGTACTTC	CASSPPQRLGVGEQYF
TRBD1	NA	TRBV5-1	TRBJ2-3	TGCGCCAGCAGCTTGGGCGGGACAGGGTCATCAGATACGCAGTATTTT	CASSLGGTGSSDTQYF
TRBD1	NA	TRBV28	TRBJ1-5	TGTGCCAGCAGTTTGACAGGGGTCTCCTACCAGCCCCAGCATTTT	CASSLTGVSYQPQHF
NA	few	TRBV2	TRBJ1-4	TGTGCCAGCATCCCTCGTAATTGGGGGCTCGGGGCAACTAATGAAAAACTGTTTTTT	CASIPRNWGLGATNEKLFF
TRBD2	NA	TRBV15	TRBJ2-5	TGTGCCACCAGCAGAGGAGGTAGCGGGGTAACCCAGTACTTC	CATSRGGSGVTQYF
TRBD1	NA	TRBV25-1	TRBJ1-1	TGTGCCAGCAGTAAAGGGGGCAGGGGGCGATTGAACACTGAAGCTTTCTTT	CASSKGGRGRLNTEAFF